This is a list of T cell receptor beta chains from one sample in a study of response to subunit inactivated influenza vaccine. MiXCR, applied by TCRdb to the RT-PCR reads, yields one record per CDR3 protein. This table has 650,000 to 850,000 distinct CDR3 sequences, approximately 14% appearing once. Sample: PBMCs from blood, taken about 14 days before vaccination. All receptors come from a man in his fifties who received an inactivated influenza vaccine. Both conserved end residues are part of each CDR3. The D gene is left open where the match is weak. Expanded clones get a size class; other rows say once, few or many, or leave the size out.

CATSDLGTGGRTEAFF TGTGCCACCAGTGATTTAGGGACGGGGGGCCGGACTGAAGCTTTCTTT TRBJ1-1 TRBV24-1 . .
CASEKGDSYNEQFF TGCGCCAGCGAAAAGGGAGACAGTTACAATGAGCAGTTCTTC TRBJ2-1 TRBV5-1 many .
CASTQTGGEGTQYF TGCGCCAGCACCCAGACAGGGGGCGAAGGTACGCAGTATTTT TRBJ2-3 TRBV5-1 few TRBD1
CASSQESLAGGSDTQYF TGTGCCAGCAGCCAAGAATCGCTAGCGGGGGGGTCGGATACGCAGTATTTT TRBJ2-3 TRBV4-2 . TRBD2
CASSYWEQETQYF TGTGCCAGCAGTTACTGGGAGCAAGAGACCCAGTACTTC TRBJ2-5 TRBV6-2/TRBV6-3 many .
CASSLLIYEQYF TGTGCCAGCAGCCTCCTCATATACGAGCAGTACTTC TRBJ2-7 TRBV12-3/TRBV12-4 . .
CARGSDTGELFF TGTGCCAGGGGGTCTGATACCGGGGAGCTGTTTTTT TRBJ2-2 TRBV28 many .
CASSFYGTKVDTQYF TGTGCCAGCAGCTTTTACGGGACTAAAGTGGATACGCAGTATTTT TRBJ2-3 TRBV7-8 . TRBD2
CASSLGQLITGELFF TGTGCCAGCAGCCTCGGACAGTTGATCACCGGGGAGCTGTTTTTT TRBJ2-2 TRBV13 many .
CSARDSLAYEQFF TGCAGTGCTAGAGATTCGCTAGCATATGAGCAGTTCTTC TRBJ2-1 TRBV20-1 many .
CSARVGTSGEQYF TGCAGTGCTAGAGTGGGGACTAGTGGCGAGCAGTACTTC TRBJ2-7 TRBV20-1 few TRBD2
CSARYGVYEQYF TGCAGTGCTAGATACGGGGTCTACGAGCAGTACTTC TRBJ2-7 TRBV20-1 . .
CSASPPQRTDTQYF TGCAGTGCTAGTCCCCCCCAACGCACAGATACGCAGTATTTT TRBJ2-3 TRBV20-1 few .
CASSDGSDQQYF TGCGCCAGCAGTGACGGGTCGGATCAGCAGTACTTC TRBJ2-7 TRBV10-1 few .
CASSSGLAGRRDEQFF TGTGCCAGCAGCTCAGGACTAGCGGGACGTAGGGATGAGCAGTTCTTC TRBJ2-1 TRBV7-3 . TRBD2
CASSLDIGYQVDYTF TGTGCCAGCAGCTTAGATATAGGCTACCAAGTTGACTACACCTTC TRBJ1-2 TRBV7-8 . .
CATSRDDRGGDYEQYF TGTGCCACCAGCAGAGATGACCGCGGGGGGGATTACGAGCAGTACTTC TRBJ2-7 TRBV15 . TRBD2
CASRTGGALGDTQYF TGCGCCAGCAGGACAGGGGGCGCTTTAGGAGATACGCAGTATTTT TRBJ2-3 TRBV4-1 few TRBD1
CASSQEGLNSYEQYF TGCGCCAGCAGCCAAGAAGGACTTAATTCCTACGAGCAGTACTTC TRBJ2-7 TRBV4-3 . .
CASSPGQYGELFF TGCGCCAGCAGCCCAGGGCAGTACGGGGAGCTGTTTTTT TRBJ2-2 TRBV5-1 . .
CASSQTGGRGDGYTF TGTGCCAGCAGCCAAACGGGTGGCAGGGGCGATGGCTACACCTTC TRBJ1-2 TRBV4-2 few .
CASSLDPLQGAWDQPQHF TGCGCCAGCAGCTTGGACCCCCTACAGGGGGCCTGGGATCAGCCCCAGCATTTT TRBJ1-5 TRBV5-1 . TRBD1